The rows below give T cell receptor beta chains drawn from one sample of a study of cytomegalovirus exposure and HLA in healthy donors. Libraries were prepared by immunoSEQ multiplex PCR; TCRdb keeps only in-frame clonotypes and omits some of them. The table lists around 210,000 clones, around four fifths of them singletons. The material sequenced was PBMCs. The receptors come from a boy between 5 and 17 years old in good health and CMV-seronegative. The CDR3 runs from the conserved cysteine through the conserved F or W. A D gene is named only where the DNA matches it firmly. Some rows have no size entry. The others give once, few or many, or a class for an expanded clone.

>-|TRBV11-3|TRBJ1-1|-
CASSLEAEPVGAFF
TGTGCCAGCAGCTTAGAGGCGGAACCGGTGGGAGCTTTCTTT
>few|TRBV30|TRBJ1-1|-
CAWSKAVFSGAFF
TGTGCCTGGAGTAAGGCAGTCTTCAGCGGGGCTTTCTTT
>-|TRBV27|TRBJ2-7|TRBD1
CASSLYGGQGGEQYF
TGTGCCAGCAGTTTATACGGGGGACAGGGTGGCGAGCAGTACTTC
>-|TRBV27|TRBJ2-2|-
CASSLYGELFF
TGTGCCAGCAGTTTGTACGGGGAGCTGTTTTTT
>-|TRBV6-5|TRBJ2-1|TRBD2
CASSYSGGRSYNEQFF
TGTGCCAGCAGTTACTCGGGGGGGAGGTCCTACAATGAGCAGTTCTTC
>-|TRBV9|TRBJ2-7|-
CASSPYGSYEQYF
TGTGCCAGCAGCCCCTACGGTTCCTACGAGCAGTACTTC
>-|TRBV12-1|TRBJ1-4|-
CASSSLTGFF
TGTGCCAGCAGCTCCTTGACGGGTTTTTTT
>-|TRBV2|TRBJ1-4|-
CASSEREHSEKLFF
TGTGCCAGCAGTGAAAGGGAGCACAGTGAAAAACTGTTTTTT
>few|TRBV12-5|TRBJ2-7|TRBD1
CASGSPRQGLSYEQYF
TGTGCTAGTGGTTCCCCGAGACAGGGCCTCTCCTACGAGCAGTACTTC
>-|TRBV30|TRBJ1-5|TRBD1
CAWSTGTGNQPQHF
TGTGCCTGGAGTACTGGGACAGGCAATCAGCCCCAGCATTTT
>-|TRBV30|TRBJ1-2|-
CAWSVLQGVAGYTF
TGTGCCTGGAGTGTCCTACAGGGTGTCGCGGGCTACACCTTC
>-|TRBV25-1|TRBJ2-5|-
CASTKGGGQETQYF
TGTGCCAGCACTAAAGGGGGGGGACAAGAGACCCAGTACTTC
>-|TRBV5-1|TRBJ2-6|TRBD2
CASSLSAGRSGANVLTF
TGCGCCAGCAGCTTGTCAGCGGGACGGTCTGGGGCCAACGTCCTGACTTTC
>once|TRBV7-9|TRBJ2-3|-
CASSSGTASDTQYF
TGTGCCAGCAGCTCAGGGACTGCCTCGGATACGCAGTATTTT
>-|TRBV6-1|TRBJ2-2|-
CASSPRAGRTGELFF
TGTGCCAGCAGTCCTAGGGCGGGGCGAACGGGGGAGCTGTTTTTT
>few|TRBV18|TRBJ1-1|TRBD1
CASSLRGLNTEAFF
TGTGCCAGCTCACTCAGGGGGCTAAACACTGAAGCTTTCTTT
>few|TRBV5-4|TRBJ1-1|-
CASSLVLRNTEAFF
TGTGCCAGCAGCTTAGTGTTGAGGAACACTGAAGCTTTCTTT
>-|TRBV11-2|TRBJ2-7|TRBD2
CASRQLARTTYEQYF
TGTGCCAGCAGACAACTAGCGCGAACAACCTACGAGCAGTACTTC
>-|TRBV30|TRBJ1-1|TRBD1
CAWRLQGFGTEAFF
TGTGCCTGGAGGTTACAGGGGTTTGGCACTGAAGCTTTCTTT
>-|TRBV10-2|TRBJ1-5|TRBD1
CASSVAFGQGGQPQHF
TGCGCCAGCAGTGTCGCCTTTGGACAGGGTGGTCAGCCCCAGCATTTT
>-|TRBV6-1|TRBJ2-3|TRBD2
CASRETAGGTDTQYF
TGTGCCAGCAGAGAGACTGCGGGGGGCACAGATACGCAGTATTTT
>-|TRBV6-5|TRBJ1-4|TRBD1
CASRETATGDEKLFF
TGTGCCAGCAGGGAGACGGCGACAGGGGATGAAAAACTGTTTTTT
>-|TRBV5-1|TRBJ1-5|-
CASSLASNQPQHF
TGCGCCAGCAGCTTAGCTAGCAATCAGCCCCAGCATTTT
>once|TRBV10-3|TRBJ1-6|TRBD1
CAIREPGTGGDSPLHF
TGTGCCATCAGAGAACCCGGGACAGGAGGCGATTCACCCCTCCACTTT
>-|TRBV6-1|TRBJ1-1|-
CASSEAGGFTEAFF
TGTGCCAGCAGTGAAGCAGGGGGTTTTACTGAAGCTTTCTTT
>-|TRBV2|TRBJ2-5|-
CASSVTQETQYF
TGTGCCAGCAGTGTCACTCAAGAGACCCAGTACTTC
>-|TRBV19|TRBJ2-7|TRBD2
CASSIRTSGSYEQYF
TGTGCCAGTAGTATTAGGACTAGCGGGAGCTACGAGCAGTACTTC
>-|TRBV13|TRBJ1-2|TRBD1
CASSLHRGQSYGYTF
TGTGCCAGCAGCTTACACAGGGGGCAAAGTTATGGCTACACCTTC
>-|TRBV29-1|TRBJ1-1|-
CSVELEGRTTEAFF
TGCAGCGTTGAATTAGAGGGCAGGACCACTGAAGCTTTCTTT
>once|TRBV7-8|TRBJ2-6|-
CASSSDGGQGSLSGANVLTF
TGTGCCAGCAGCTCGGACGGGGGGCAGGGCTCACTCTCTGGGGCCAACGTCCTGACTTTC
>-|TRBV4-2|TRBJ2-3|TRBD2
CASSQGTSGFTDTQYF
TGTGCCAGCAGCCAAGGAACTAGCGGTTTCACAGATACGCAGTATTTT
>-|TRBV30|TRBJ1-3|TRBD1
CAGDSPGNTIYF
TGTGCCGGGGACAGCCCTGGAAACACCATATATTTT
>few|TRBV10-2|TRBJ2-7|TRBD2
CASRELAGEYEQYF
TGCGCCAGCAGGGAACTAGCGGGAGAATACGAGCAGTACTTC
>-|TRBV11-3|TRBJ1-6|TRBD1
CASSSRQGVSPLHF
TGTGCCAGCAGTTCAAGACAGGGTGTTTCACCCCTCCACTTT
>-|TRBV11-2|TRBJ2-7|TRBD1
CASSRGQGSHEQYF
TGTGCCAGCAGCCGTGGACAGGGTAGCCACGAGCAGTACTTC
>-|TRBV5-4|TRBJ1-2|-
CASSRNRDDGYTF
TGTGCCAGCAGCCGGAACAGGGACGATGGCTACACCTTC
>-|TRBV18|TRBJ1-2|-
CASSPGGHYGYTF
TGTGCCAGCTCACCAGGGGGCCACTATGGCTACACCTTC
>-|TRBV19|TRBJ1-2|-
CASNTQNYGYTF
TGTGCCAGTAATACTCAAAACTATGGCTACACCTTC
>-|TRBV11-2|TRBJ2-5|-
CASSLVTQETQYF
TGTGCCAGCAGCTTAGTTACACAAGAGACCCAGTACTTC
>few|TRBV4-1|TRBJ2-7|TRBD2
CASSQGLAGYEQYF
TGCGCCAGCAGCCAAGGTCTAGCGGGTTATGAGCAGTACTTC
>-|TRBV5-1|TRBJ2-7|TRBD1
CASSYRDRYEQYF
TGCGCCAGCAGTTATCGGGACAGATACGAGCAGTACTTC
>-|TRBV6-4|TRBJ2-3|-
CASSDGSAADTQYF
TGTGCCAGCAGCGACGGGAGTGCGGCAGATACGCAGTATTTT
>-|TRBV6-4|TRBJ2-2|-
CASPIPLGSGELFF
TGTGCCAGCCCGATCCCACTAGGTTCCGGGGAGCTGTTTTTT
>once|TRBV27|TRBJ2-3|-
CASSLRAPGGTDTQYF
TGTGCCAGCAGTTTAAGGGCCCCCGGGGGCACAGATACGCAGTATTTT
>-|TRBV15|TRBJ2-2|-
CATSRGGSPLNTGELFF
TGTGCCACCAGCAGAGGGGGCAGCCCCCTTAACACCGGGGAGCTGTTTTTT
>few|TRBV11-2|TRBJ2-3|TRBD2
CASSLGLAGGTDTQYF
TGTGCCAGCAGCTTAGGTCTAGCGGGAGGGACAGATACGCAGTATTTT
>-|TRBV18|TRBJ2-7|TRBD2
CASSPPLGRGEQYF
TGTGCCAGCTCACCACCATTGGGGAGGGGCGAGCAGTACTTC
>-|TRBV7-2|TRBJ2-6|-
CASSLVGGALSGANVLTF
TGTGCCAGCAGCTTAGTTGGAGGGGCCCTCTCTGGGGCCAACGTCCTGACTTTC
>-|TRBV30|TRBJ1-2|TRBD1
CAWRIQGAQGYTF
TGTGCCTGGAGGATACAGGGGGCGCAGGGCTACACCTTC
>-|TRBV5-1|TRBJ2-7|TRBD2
CASSLGLAGGLVTYEQYF
TGCGCCAGCAGCTTGGGACTAGCGGGAGGGCTAGTGACCTACGAGCAGTACTTC
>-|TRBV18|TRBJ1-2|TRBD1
CASSSTTDRGPGYTF
TGTGCCAGCTCATCGACAACCGACAGGGGACCTGGCTACACCTTC